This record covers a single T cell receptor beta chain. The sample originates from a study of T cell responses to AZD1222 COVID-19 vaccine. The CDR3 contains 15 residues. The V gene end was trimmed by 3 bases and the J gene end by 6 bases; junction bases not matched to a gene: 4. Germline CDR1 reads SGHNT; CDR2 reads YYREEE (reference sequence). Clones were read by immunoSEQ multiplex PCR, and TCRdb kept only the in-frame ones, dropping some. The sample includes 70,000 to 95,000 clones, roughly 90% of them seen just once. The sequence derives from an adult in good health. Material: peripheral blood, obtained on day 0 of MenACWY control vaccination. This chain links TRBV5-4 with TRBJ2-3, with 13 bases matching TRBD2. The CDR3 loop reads CASSWTSGSRDTQYF. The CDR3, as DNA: TGTGCCAGCAGCTGGACTAGCGGGAGTAGGGATACGCAGTATTTT.